This T cell receptor (beta chain) was recovered during a study of cytomegalovirus exposure and HLA in healthy donors. About the research overall: Of several hundred genotyped donors, roughly 81% clustered with self-reported Caucasian donors.

The PCR made use of 60 Vbeta and 13 Jbeta primers. Data came from immunoSEQ multiplex PCR; TCRdb stores just in-frame clones and leaves some out. Here the sample spans more than 75,000 clones, around 70% being singletons. CDR3 size: 15 residues. Per germline, CDR1 MNHEY and CDR2 SMNVEV (reference sequence). V was cut by 8 bases and J by 4 bases, with 21 bases left in between. Study findings and constraints: Several of the most significant clusters were apparently associated with common viral pathogens in a later analysis. Productive status was seen about 87% or about 30% of the time for most TCR beta V segments in an earlier analysis.

As concerns this clone: Antigen specificity is unknown.

V usage is TRBV27 and J usage is TRBJ2-7; possible D gene TRBD2, 6 bases. The source of this sequence is a man aged 40-55 years in good health and CMV-seropositive. Sequencing used PBMCs. This CDR3 is CASPITSWVGYEQYF. CDR3 in DNA: TGTGCCAGCCCAATCACTAGCTGGGTTGGGTACGAGCAGTACTTC.